Presented here are 27 T cell receptor beta chains from one specimen sequenced in a study of a mutant IDH1 vaccine in newly diagnosed glioma. Profiling relied on immunoSEQ multiplex PCR, and the TCRdb table lists in-frame clones only, not all of them. The table lists around 78,000 clones, 65% to 90% of them singletons. Regarding time point: week 23, last vaccination. Vaccination used 300 ug of mutant IDH1 20-mer peptide per dose, with topical imiquimod. For these TCRs, the target antigens are not known. The sequencing used PBMCs, collected from a glioma patient whose treatment included an IDH1 peptide vaccine. The source is a young man with glioma. Some clones in this sample may be carry-over from other donors' samples.

Written as DNA, the CDR3 is TGTGCCAGCAGCTTGGGGCGGTACTCTGAAGCTTTCTTT. Translation: CASSLGRYSEAFF. The chain couples TRBV11-3 to TRBJ1-1, with D perhaps matching TRBD1 (5 bases). The V end was cut by 3 bases, the J end by 6 bases, with 11 bases between. CDR3 length: 13 amino acids. Germline V CDR1 and CDR2: SGHNT, YENEEA.

The chain has TRBV7-2 and TRBJ1-2; 7 bases align to TRBD1. Germline assignment: CDR1 SGHTA and CDR2 FQGNSA. Trimming at V came to 5 bases and at J to 8 bases, leaving 11 bases not matched to a gene. The CDR3 length is 14 residues. The CDR3 loop reads CASSPQGQPRGYTF. The CDR3 coding sequence is TGTGCCAGCAGCCCCCAGGGACAGCCACGCGGCTACACCTTC.

The chain employs TRBV9 and TRBJ2-1; 8 bases map to TRBD1. The CDR3 spans 17 residues. CDR1 and CDR2 (germline): SGDLS, YYNGEE. Trimming removed 5 bases from V and 4 bases from J; junction bases left unmatched: 14. The CDR3 is CASSPSTGGSSYNEQFF. CDR3 nucleotide sequence: TGTGCCAGCAGTCCTAGTACAGGGGGGAGTTCTTACAATGAGCAGTTCTTC.

The table lists this clone with a count of one. The chain links TRBV27 to TRBJ1-1; TRBD1 is a possible D gene (5 bases). V lost 7 bases and J lost 1, with 13 bases in between. The germline gives CDR1 MNHEY, CDR2 SMNVEV (reference sequence). The CDR3 loop spans 14 amino acids. The CDR3 sequence: CASTALGQNTEAFF. CDR3 nucleotide sequence: TGTGCCAGCACCGCCCTCGGACAGAACACTGAAGCTTTCTTT.

The V call is TRBV4-1, the J call TRBJ2-7; D gene ambiguous. CDR3 length: 14 amino acids. The germline V gene has CDR1 MGHRA and CDR2 YSYEKL. V shed 2 bases and J shed 0 bases, with 8 bases lying between them. The CDR3 nucleotides are TGCGCCAGCAGCCAAAAGGTGGCCTCCTACGAGCAGTACTTC. Translated: CASSQKVASYEQYF.

This clone was picked up one time. The chain employs TRBV7-6 and TRBJ1-1; D is unclear. Germline V CDR1 and CDR2: SGHVS, FNYEAQ. The CDR3 is 13 residues long. The ends were cut back, 6 bases at V and 0 bases at J, with 8 bases in the middle. The CDR3 loop reads CASSTTLNTEAFF. The CDR3 bases are TGTGCCAGCAGTACTACACTGAACACTGAAGCTTTCTTT. Full variable domain (missing parts from reference TRBV7-6 and TRBJ1-1): GAGVSQSPRYKVTKRGQDVALRCDPISGHVSLYWYRQALGQGPEFLTYFNYEAQQDKSGLPNDRFSAERPEGSISTLTIQRTEQRDSAMYRCASSTTLNTEAFFGQGTRLTVV.

The V and J genes are TRBV30 and TRBJ1-5; tentatively, D is TRBD1 (6 bases). The CDR3 has 13 amino acids. From germline, CDR1 is GTSNPN and CDR2 SVGIG (reference sequence). Trimming removed 5 bases at V and 4 bases at J, with 12 bases between. The CDR3 nucleotides read TGTGCCTGGGGCCCGGGACAAAATCAGCCCCAGCATTTT. This sequence encodes CAWGPGQNQPQHF. Complete variable domain (other parts from reference TRBV30 and TRBJ1-5): SQTIHQWPATLVQPVGSPLSLECTVEGTSNPNLYWYRQAAGRGLQLLFYSVGIGQISSEVPQNLSASRPQDRQFILSSKKLLLSDSGFYLCAWGPGQNQPQHFGDGTRLSIL.

The rearrangement uses TRBV27 and TRBJ2-3; 7 bases map to TRBD2. The V gene's germline CDR1 is MNHEY and CDR2 SMNVEV (reference sequence). This CDR3 comprises 15 residues. Trimming at V came to 5 bases and at J to 1 base, leaving 6 bases not matched to a gene. As DNA, the CDR3 is TGTGCCAGCAGTCGGGCCAGCGGGGGCACAGATACGCAGTATTTT. This encodes CASSRASGGTDTQYF.

This chain connects TRBV30 to TRBJ2-1, with D perhaps TRBD1 or TRBD2 (5 bases each). Per the germline V gene, CDR1 is GTSNPN and CDR2 is SVGIG (reference sequence). The CDR3 has 13 residues. V lost 4 bases, J lost 7 bases, and 14 bases lay in between. The CDR3 DNA is TGTGCCTGGATGTGGGGGAATGGGAATGAGCAGTTCTTC. This translates into CAWMWGNGNEQFF.

The rearrangement joins TRBV5-4 to TRBJ1-4, with D unresolved. The length of the CDR3 is 12 residues. V was trimmed by 9 bases and J by 6 bases, leaving 12 bases between them. CDR1 and CDR2 (germline): SGHNT, YYREEE (reference sequence). CDR3 sequence: CATGQVDEKLFF. The CDR3 nucleotides are TGTGCCACCGGTCAGGTAGATGAAAAACTGTTTTTT.

V and J are TRBV7-9 and TRBJ2-2; D possibly matches TRBD1 or TRBD2 (5 bases each). Germline values: CDR1 SEHNR, CDR2 FQNEAQ (reference sequence). This CDR3 region has 17 residues. The V and J ends lost 1 base and 0 bases respectively, with 12 bases between them. CDR3 coding DNA: TGTGCCAGCAGCTTAGGGTGGGGGTCCCCGAACACCGGGGAGCTGTTTTTT. Protein: CASSLGWGSPNTGELFF.

By sample share, this clone is medium-sized. This chain links TRBV9 with TRBJ1-3, with 7 bases matching TRBD1. The CDR3 has 13 amino acids. Looked up from germline, CDR1 is SGDLS and CDR2 is YYNGEE. V lost 6 bases and J lost 0; bases outside the gene matches: 0. CDR3 sequence (DNA): TGTGCCAGCAACAGGGGCTCTGGAAACACCATATATTTT. As protein: CASNRGSGNTIYF.

CDR3 nucleotides: TGTGCCAGCAGTTTAAGAAGTTCAGGCGAAAAACTGTTTTTT. Amino acids: CASSLRSSGEKLFF. The chain carries TRBV27 and TRBJ1-4; no firm D call. Trimming took off 2 bases at V and 8 bases at J, with 12 bases between the two ends. Germline V CDR1 and CDR2: MNHEY, SMNVEV (reference sequence). The CDR3 contains 14 residues. The full variable domain, completed using reference TRBV27 and TRBJ1-4, is EAQVTQNPRYLITVTGKKLTVTCSQNMNHEYMSWYRQDPGLGLRQIYYSMNVEVTDKGDVPEGYKVSRKEKRNFPLILESPSPNQTSLYFCASSLRSSGEKLFFGSGTQLSVL.

V usage is TRBV2 and J usage is TRBJ1-3; D is unclear. Between the trimmed V and J ends, which lost 2 bases and 2 bases, there was a span of 7 bases. CDR3 length equals 14 residues. Germline CDR1 reads SNHLY; CDR2 reads FYNNEI. This chain's CDR3 is CASSELGTGNTIYF. In DNA, the CDR3 is TGTGCCAGCAGTGAACTGGGTACTGGAAACACCATATATTTT.

The chain is built from TRBV4-1 and TRBJ2-1, with D possibly being TRBD1 (8 bases). The CDR3 is made up of 16 amino acids. CDR1 and CDR2 from the germline V gene are MGHRA and YSYEKL. Trimming pared 4 bases from V and 8 bases from J, leaving 21 bases between. Here the CDR3 DNA reads TGCGCCAGCAGCCGGGACCTACAGGGGGAGGGCTATGAGCAGTTCTTC. It encodes CASSRDLQGEGYEQFF.

V gene TRBV9 combines with J gene TRBJ2-3, with D possibly being TRBD1 or TRBD2 (5 bases each). CDR1 is SGDLS, CDR2 YYNGEE, per germline. The CDR3 is 15 residues long. Trimming removed 3 bases from V and 0 bases from J, with 11 bases in between. The CDR3 DNA is TGTGCCAGCAGCGCCCGGGACGCTAGCACAGATACGCAGTATTTT. Protein sequence: CASSARDASTDTQYF.

V usage is TRBV21-1 and J usage is TRBJ1-5; the table gives TRBD1 as D, unverified against the DNA. TRBV21-1 is shown as a pseudogene. The CDR3 loop spans 20 amino acids. The chain's CDR3 is CASSKGKDRGLKSCNQPQHF. In DNA form, the CDR3 reads TGTGCCAGCAGCAAAGGGAAGGACAGGGGCCTCAAGAGTTGCAATCAGCCCCAGCATTTT.

This chain links TRBV10-2 with TRBJ1-4; D gene uncertain. Per germline, CDR1 WSHSY and CDR2 SAAADI. V lost 5 bases to trimming and J lost 8 bases, with 15 bases between them. The length of the CDR3 is 14 residues. The CDR3 spells CASSTWGVSEKLFF. The CDR3 region has the DNA TGCGCCAGCAGTACGTGGGGAGTTTCAGAAAAACTGTTTTTT.

The chain couples TRBV7-9 to TRBJ2-7, with 8 bases lining up with TRBD1. CDR1 SEHNR and CDR2 FQNEAQ come from the germline V gene (reference sequence). The CDR3 loop spans 15 amino acids. The ends lost 0 bases at V and 2 bases at J; junction bases unmatched: 3. CDR3 coding DNA: TGTGCCAGCAGCTTAGCACAGGGGGGCACCTACGAGCAGTACTTC. Encoded protein: CASSLAQGGTYEQYF.

Only one count was recorded for this clone. The chain is built from TRBV4-1 and TRBJ2-1; D remains unclear. Per germline, CDR1 MGHRA and CDR2 YSYEKL. Trimming stripped 8 bases from V and 7 bases from J, with 21 bases between. This CDR3 spans 15 amino acids. The CDR3 region has the DNA TGCGCCAGCGCTATTGGGCTAGGTTATGTGAATGAGCAGTTCTTC. This translates into CASAIGLGYVNEQFF.

In the case of this clone: In the same sample, other DNA sequences code for this CDR3. V gene TRBV6-5 combines with J gene TRBJ1-5, with 7 nucleotides matching TRBD1. The germline V gene encodes CDR1 MNHEY and CDR2 SVGAGI. J was trimmed by 0 bases and V by 5 bases; bases with no gene match: 4. The CDR3 loop spans 15 amino acids. This CDR3 is CASSLTGDSNQPQHF. CDR3 sequence (DNA): TGTGCCAGCAGTCTTACAGGGGATAGCAATCAGCCCCAGCATTTT.

The chain's CDR3 is CASSLYTGENIQYF. The DNA for the CDR3 is TGCGCCAGCAGCTTGTATACAGGAGAAAACATTCAGTACTTC. The chain recombines TRBV5-1 with TRBJ2-4; D is perhaps TRBD1 (5 bases). There are 14 residues in the CDR3. The V gene lost 1 base and the J gene lost 5 bases, with 10 bases spanning the gap. The germline V gene encodes CDR1 SGHRS and CDR2 YFSETQ.

The rearrangement uses TRBV5-1 and TRBJ1-4; D perhaps matches TRBD1 (6 bases). This CDR3 spans 16 amino acids. V was cut by 0 bases and J by 7 bases, with 16 bases left in between. The germline gives CDR1 SGHRS, CDR2 YFSETQ. CDR3 in amino acids: CASSLDRTGRTEKLFF. The CDR3 DNA follows: TGCGCCAGCAGCTTGGATAGAACAGGGCGGACTGAAAAACTGTTTTTT.

The chain carries TRBV30 and TRBJ2-1, with D maybe TRBD1 (6 bases). Trimming left V 3 bases short and J 10 bases short, with 10 bases between. The germline CDR1 and CDR2 sequences are GTSNPN and SVGIG (reference sequence). This CDR3 comprises 11 residues. CDR3 amino acids: CAWSLQGEQFF. CDR3 coding DNA: TGTGCCTGGAGCCTACAGGGAGAGCAGTTCTTC. Combining the CDR3 with reference TRBV30 and TRBJ2-1 gives the whole variable domain SQTIHQWPATLVQPVGSPLSLECTVEGTSNPNLYWYRQAAGRGLQLLFYSVGIGQISSEVPQNLSASRPQDRQFILSSKKLLLSDSGFYLCAWSLQGEQFFGPGTRLTVL.

The rearrangement joins TRBV2 to TRBJ2-5, with D possibly being TRBD2 (6 bases). Trimming removed 1 base at V and 9 bases at J, with 12 bases between. Germline V CDR1 and CDR2: SNHLY, FYNNEI. The CDR3 runs to 13 residues. In nucleotides, the CDR3 is TGTGCCAGCAGTGAAGGACAGCCGGGGGCCCAGTACTTC. Protein: CASSEGQPGAQYF.

The rearrangement joins TRBV7-3 to TRBJ2-2, with 10 bases matching TRBD1. The length of the CDR3 is 16 residues. Germline V CDR1 and CDR2: SGHTA, FQGTGA. The V segment lost 2 bases and the J segment 5 bases; nucleotides outside the gene matches: 5. The CDR3 DNA is TGTGCCAGCAGCTTATCCGGGACAGGGGATACCGGGGAGCTGTTTTTT. Its protein product is CASSLSGTGDTGELFF.

This chain connects TRBV6-5 to TRBJ2-6; D gene unclear. There are 15 residues in the CDR3. Deletions cut 7 bases from V and 3 bases from J, with 13 bases between. Germline assignment: CDR1 MNHEY and CDR2 SVGAGI. CDR3 protein: CASTPGLGGANVLTF. CDR3 in DNA: TGTGCCAGCACCCCGGGTCTGGGTGGGGCCAACGTCCTGACTTTC.